Each of the 15 T cell receptor beta chains below was sequenced from the same sample in a study of identical twins (dated by TCRdb to about 2016). Library preparation employed 5' RACE. Instrument on record: Illumina HiSeq 2000. The public sequencing data were trimmed at Q25 with fastp and processed into clonotypes with MiXCR by TCRdb, which kept only in-frame beta chains. CDR3 protein sequences are deduplicated, and each keeps its most common genes and DNA. The sample contains hundreds of thousands of distinct CDR3 sequences, around a sixth of them found a single time. The ten biggest clones cover roughly 13% of the sample. Another study also made use of these data, one on T cells expressing NK-cell markers.

Sequenced input: PBMCs. These receptors were taken from a young woman in good health.

This clonotype was detected a few times. CDR3 nucleotides: TGTGCCAGCAGCCCCCGAGGGGACGGGAATTCACCCCTCCACTTT. This gives the protein CASSPRGDGNSPLHF. The chain has TRBV9 and TRBJ1-6; the D gene is possibly TRBD1 (5 bases). The V gene's germline CDR1 is SGDLS and CDR2 YYNGEE. Trimming took 4 bases from V and 7 from J, leaving 15 bases between them. This CDR3 region has 15 residues.

This rearrangement joins TRBV12-3 or TRBV12-4 to TRBJ2-3, with 9 bases aligning to TRBD2. The CDR3 runs to 18 residues. V shed 5 bases, J shed 6 bases, and the junction held 18 bases outside the gene matches. CDR3 sequence reads: CASSPQAGSGGFRDTQYF. The CDR3, as DNA: TGTGCCAGCAGTCCCCAGGCCGGTAGCGGGGGCTTCAGGGATACGCAGTATTTT.

In its sample, this clonotype was seen many times. This chain uses TRBV12-3 or TRBV12-4 with TRBJ1-2; D remains unclear. The CDR3 has 12 residues. V dropped 5 bases and J dropped 4 bases, with 8 bases sitting between them. This CDR3 reads CASSIEGYGYTF. Here the CDR3 DNA reads TGTGCCAGCAGTATCGAGGGCTATGGCTACACCTTC.

This clonotype was observed at least ten times. The genes are TRBV5-1 and TRBJ1-6, with D unclear. V lost 0 bases and J lost 10, with 14 bases in between. The CDR3 is 15 residues long. Looked up from germline, CDR1 is SGHRS and CDR2 is YFSETQ. The CDR3 region is CASSLVPTKDSPLHF. CDR3 nucleotide sequence: TGCGCCAGCAGCTTGGTTCCCACCAAAGACTCACCCCTCCACTTT.

The chain carries TRBV12-3 or TRBV12-4 and TRBJ1-4; D gene uncertain. Trimming shortened V by 3 bases and J by 2 bases, and 4 bases separated the two germline ends. This CDR3 spans 13 amino acids. CDR3 amino acids: CASSFLTNEKLFF. The CDR3 coding sequence is TGTGCCAGCAGTTTCCTGACTAATGAAAAACTGTTTTTT.

The chain combines TRBV5-5 with TRBJ1-1; D uncertain. Trimming cost V 0 bases and J 6 bases, with 12 bases left between them. The CDR3 sequence is 14 residues long. Germline CDR1 SGHKS, CDR2 YYEKEE (reference sequence). CDR3 in amino acids: CASSLVAGVSEAFF. As DNA, the CDR3 is TGTGCCAGCAGCTTGGTTGCGGGAGTCTCTGAAGCTTTCTTT.

The rearrangement joins TRBV15 to TRBJ2-2, with D maybe TRBD2 (6 bases). In germline, CDR1 is LNHNV, CDR2 YYDKDF (reference sequence). CDR3 size: 19 residues. The germline V and J ends were trimmed by 2 bases and 5 bases, with 24 bases remaining between them. CDR3 region: CATSRHPGLIVLGTGELFF. CDR3 sequence (DNA): TGTGCCACCAGCAGACACCCGGGACTGATAGTACTGGGTACCGGGGAGCTGTTTTTT. Full variable domain (remainder filled in from reference TRBV15 and TRBJ2-2): DAMVIQNPRYQVTQFGKPVTLSCSQTLNHNVMYWYQQKSSQAPKLLFHYYDKDFNNEADTPDNFQSRRPNTSFCFLDIRSPGLGDTAMYLCATSRHPGLIVLGTGELFFGEGSRLTVL.

Only a few counts were recorded for this clonotype. The chain has TRBV20-1 and TRBJ2-1; 7 bases are a match to TRBD1. CDR1 is DFQATT, CDR2 SNEGSKA, per germline (reference sequence). J was trimmed by 4 bases and V by 2 bases; bases with no gene match: 8. The CDR3 has 15 residues. The CDR3 loop reads CSARPPRDRYNEQFF. In DNA, the CDR3 is TGCAGTGCTAGACCCCCCCGGGACAGATACAATGAGCAGTTCTTC.

This clonotype was picked up a small number of times. The rearrangement uses TRBV7-8 and TRBJ2-7; D not resolved. The CDR3 contains 13 residues. Germline V gives CDR1 SGHVS, CDR2 FQNEAQ. Trimming removed 3 bases at V and 3 bases at J, with 9 bases between. The CDR3 region has the DNA TGTGCCAGCAGCTTCCCATTGGGCTACGAGCAGTACTTC. It yields the protein CASSFPLGYEQYF.

The chain couples TRBV12-3 or TRBV12-4 to TRBJ2-7; no definite D call. This CDR3 has 12 residues. Trimming cost V 6 bases and J 4 bases, with 10 bases left between them. The CDR3, as DNA: TGTGCCAGCAGCATAGACGTGTACGAGCAGTACTTC. Its protein is CASSIDVYEQYF.

The rearrangement joins TRBV7-9 to TRBJ2-7, with 7 bases matching TRBD1. The CDR3 is 15 amino acids. V lost 3 bases and J lost 2; bases outside the gene matches: 7. Germline CDR1 and CDR2: SEHNR and FQNEAQ (reference sequence). The CDR3 nucleotides are TGTGCCAGCAGCTTGACTACAGGGGCGGCCTACGAGCAGTACTTC. Residues: CASSLTTGAAYEQYF.

The chain is built from TRBV12-3 or TRBV12-4 and TRBJ1-4; D not certain. V was trimmed by 4 bases and J by 8 bases, leaving 17 bases between them. The CDR3 length is 15 residues. The CDR3 spells CASSSPRLAREKLFF. CDR3 nucleotide sequence: TGTGCCAGCAGTTCCCCGCGGCTGGCGAGAGAAAAACTGTTTTTT.

The chain links TRBV15 to TRBJ2-3; TRBD2 might be the D (6 bases). V was trimmed by 0 bases and J by 1 base, leaving 11 bases between them. The germline V gene encodes CDR1 LNHNV and CDR2 YYDKDF (reference sequence). The CDR3 runs to 16 residues. The CDR3 DNA reads as TGTGCCACCAGCAGAGATATGGGGGAGGGCACAGATACGCAGTATTTT. Translation: CATSRDMGEGTDTQYF.

The V call is TRBV15, the J call TRBJ2-7; D possibly corresponds to TRBD2 (5 bases). Germline assignment: CDR1 LNHNV and CDR2 YYDKDF (reference sequence). The ends were cut back, 0 bases at V and 12 bases at J, with 12 bases in the middle. The CDR3 consists of 12 residues. The CDR3 region is CATSRDQGSAYF. CDR3 nucleotide sequence: TGTGCCACCAGCAGAGACCAAGGTAGCGCGTACTTC.

The rearrangement links TRBV29-1 to TRBJ2-2; perhaps D is TRBD1 or TRBD2 (5 bases each). This CDR3 spans 15 amino acids. Germline V gene lookup returns CDR1 SQVTM and CDR2 ANQGSEA. Trimming shortened V by 7 bases and J by 0 bases, and 15 bases separated the two germline ends. DNA for the CDR3: TGCAGCGCCTCTTTGGGGGTCACGAACACCGGGGAGCTGTTTTTT. Its translation is CSASLGVTNTGELFF.